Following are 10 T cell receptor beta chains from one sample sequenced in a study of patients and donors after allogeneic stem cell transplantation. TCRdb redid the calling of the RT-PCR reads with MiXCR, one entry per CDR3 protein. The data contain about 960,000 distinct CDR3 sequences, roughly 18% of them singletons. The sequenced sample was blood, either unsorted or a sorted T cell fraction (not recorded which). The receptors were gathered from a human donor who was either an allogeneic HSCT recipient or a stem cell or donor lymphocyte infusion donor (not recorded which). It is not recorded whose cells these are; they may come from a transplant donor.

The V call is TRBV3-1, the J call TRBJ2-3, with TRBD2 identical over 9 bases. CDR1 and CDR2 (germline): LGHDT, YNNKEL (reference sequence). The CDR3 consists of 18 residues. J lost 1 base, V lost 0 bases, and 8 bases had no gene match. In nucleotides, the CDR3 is TGTGCCAGCAGCCAAGACGGGAAAGTAGCGGGGGGCACAGATACGCAGTATTTT. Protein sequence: CASSQDGKVAGGTDTQYF.

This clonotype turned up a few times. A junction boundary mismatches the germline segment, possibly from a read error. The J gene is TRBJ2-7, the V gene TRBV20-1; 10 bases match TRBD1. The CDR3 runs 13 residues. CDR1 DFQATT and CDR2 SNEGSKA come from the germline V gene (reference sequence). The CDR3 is CSAGTPGTGAFHF. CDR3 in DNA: TGCAGTGCTGGCACACCTGGGACAGGGGCCTTTCACTTC.

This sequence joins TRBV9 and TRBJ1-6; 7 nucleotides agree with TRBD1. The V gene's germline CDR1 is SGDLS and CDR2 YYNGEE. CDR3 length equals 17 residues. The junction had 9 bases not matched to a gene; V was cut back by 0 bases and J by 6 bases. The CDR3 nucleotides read TGTGCCAGCAGCGTAGAGTCCGGGACAGAGATTAATTCACCCCTCCACTTT. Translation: CASSVESGTEINSPLHF.

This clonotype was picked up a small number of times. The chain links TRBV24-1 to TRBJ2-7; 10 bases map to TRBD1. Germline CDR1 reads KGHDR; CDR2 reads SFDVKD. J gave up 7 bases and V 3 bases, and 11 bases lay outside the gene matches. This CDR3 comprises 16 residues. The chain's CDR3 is CATSDITGTGAGEQYF. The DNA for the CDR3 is TGTGCCACCAGTGATATTACCGGGACAGGGGCCGGGGAGCAGTACTTC.

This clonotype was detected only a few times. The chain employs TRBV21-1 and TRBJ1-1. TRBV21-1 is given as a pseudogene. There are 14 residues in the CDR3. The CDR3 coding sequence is TGTGCCAGCACACACCGGGGGGAGGGCACTGAAGCTTTCTTT. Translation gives CASTHRGEGTEAFF.

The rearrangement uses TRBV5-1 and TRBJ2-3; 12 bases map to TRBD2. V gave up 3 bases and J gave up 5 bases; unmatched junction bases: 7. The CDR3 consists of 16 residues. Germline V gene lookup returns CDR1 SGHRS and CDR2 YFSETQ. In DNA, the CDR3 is TGCGCCAGCAGCTCAGCTAGCGGGAGGGCAAGAGATACGCAGTATTTT. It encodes CASSSASGRARDTQYF. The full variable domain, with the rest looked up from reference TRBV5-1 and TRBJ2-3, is KAGVTQTPRYLIKTRGQQVTLSCSPISGHRSVSWYQQTPGQGLQFLFEYFSETQRNKGNFPGRFSGRQFSNSRSEMNVSTLELGDSALYLCASSSASGRARDTQYFGPGTRLTVL.

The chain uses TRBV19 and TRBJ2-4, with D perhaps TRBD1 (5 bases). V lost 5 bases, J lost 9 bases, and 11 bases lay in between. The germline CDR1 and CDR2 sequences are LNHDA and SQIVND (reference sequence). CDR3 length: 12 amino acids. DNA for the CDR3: TGTGCCAGTAGTCAATACCAGGGCATTCAGTACTTC. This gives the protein CASSQYQGIQYF.

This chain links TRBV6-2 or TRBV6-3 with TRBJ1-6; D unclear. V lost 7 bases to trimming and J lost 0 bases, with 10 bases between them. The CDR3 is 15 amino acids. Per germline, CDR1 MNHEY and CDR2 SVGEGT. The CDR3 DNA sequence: TGTGCCAGCACCAAGGGCAGCTCCTATAATTCACCCCTCCACTTT. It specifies CASTKGSSYNSPLHF.

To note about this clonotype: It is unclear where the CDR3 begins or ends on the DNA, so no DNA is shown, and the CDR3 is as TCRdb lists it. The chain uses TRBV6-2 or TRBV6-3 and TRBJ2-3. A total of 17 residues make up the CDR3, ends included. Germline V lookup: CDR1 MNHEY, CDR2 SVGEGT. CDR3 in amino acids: CASSSSDGVFGTDTQYF.

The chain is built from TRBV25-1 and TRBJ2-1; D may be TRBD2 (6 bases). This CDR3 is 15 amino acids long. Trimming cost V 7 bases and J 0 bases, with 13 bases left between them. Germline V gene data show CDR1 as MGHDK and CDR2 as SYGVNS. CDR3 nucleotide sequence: TGTGCCAGCAAGGCGGGGAAGAGCTCCTACAATGAGCAGTTCTTC. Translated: CASKAGKSSYNEQFF.